This entry lists 2 T cell receptor beta chains sequenced from one sample in a study of blood T cell repertoires in COVID-19. Data came from immunoSEQ multiplex PCR; TCRdb stores just in-frame clones and leaves some out. This sample has 200,000 to 250,000 clones; around 87% occur once, and the top ten carry approximately 7.2%. Specimen: peripheral blood. These receptors all come from a woman between 70 and 85 years old with active or convalescent COVID-19.

A note on this clone: This sample includes further DNA sequences coding for the same CDR3. The chain uses TRBV10-1 and TRBJ1-1; 7 positions agree with TRBD1. The CDR3 is made up of 14 amino acids. Trimming at V came to 2 bases and at J to 2 bases, leaving 2 bases not matched to a gene. Germline V gene sequence: CDR1 WNHNN, CDR2 SYGVQD (reference sequence). CDR3: CASSETGENTEAFF. CDR3 DNA sequence: TGCGCCAGCAGTGAGACAGGGGAAAACACTGAAGCTTTCTTT.

This sequence joins TRBV19 and TRBJ1-2, with 7 nucleotides matching TRBD1. V dropped 7 bases and J dropped 5; count of bases not matched to a gene: 13. This CDR3 is 15 amino acids long. The germline gives CDR1 LNHDA, CDR2 SQIVND (reference sequence). This CDR3 is CASTLANRGAYGYTF. In DNA form, the CDR3 reads TGTGCCAGTACCCTAGCCAACAGGGGTGCTTATGGCTACACCTTC.